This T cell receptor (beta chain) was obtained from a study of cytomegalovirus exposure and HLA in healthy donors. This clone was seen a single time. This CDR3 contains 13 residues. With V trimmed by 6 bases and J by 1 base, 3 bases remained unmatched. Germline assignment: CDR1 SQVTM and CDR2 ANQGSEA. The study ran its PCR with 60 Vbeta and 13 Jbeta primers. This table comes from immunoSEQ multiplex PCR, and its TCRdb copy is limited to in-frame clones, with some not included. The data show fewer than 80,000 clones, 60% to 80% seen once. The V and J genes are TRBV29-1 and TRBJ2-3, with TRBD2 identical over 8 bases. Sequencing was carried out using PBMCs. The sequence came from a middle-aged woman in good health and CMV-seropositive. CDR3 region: CSVTLAGTDTQYF. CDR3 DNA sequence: TGCAGCGTCACACTAGCGGGCACAGATACGCAGTATTTT.